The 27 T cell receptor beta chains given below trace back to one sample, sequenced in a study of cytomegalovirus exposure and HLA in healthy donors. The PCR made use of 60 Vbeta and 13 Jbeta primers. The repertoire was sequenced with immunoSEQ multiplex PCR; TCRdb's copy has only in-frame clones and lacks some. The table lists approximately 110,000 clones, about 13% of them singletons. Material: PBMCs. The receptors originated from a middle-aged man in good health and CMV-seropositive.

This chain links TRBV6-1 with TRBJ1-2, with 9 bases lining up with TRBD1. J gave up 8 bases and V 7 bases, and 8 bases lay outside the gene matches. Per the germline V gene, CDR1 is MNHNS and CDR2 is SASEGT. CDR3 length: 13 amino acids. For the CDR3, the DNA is TGTGCCAGCACCGCGGGACAGGGAGGCGGCTACACCTTC. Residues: CASTAGQGGGYTF.

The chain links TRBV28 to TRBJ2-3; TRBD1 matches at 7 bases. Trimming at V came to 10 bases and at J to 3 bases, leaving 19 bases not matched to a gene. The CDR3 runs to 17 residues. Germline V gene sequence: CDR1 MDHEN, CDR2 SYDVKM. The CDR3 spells CATLLRQGTRGTDTQYF. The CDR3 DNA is TGTGCCACCCTCCTCCGACAGGGCACTAGAGGTACAGATACGCAGTATTTT.

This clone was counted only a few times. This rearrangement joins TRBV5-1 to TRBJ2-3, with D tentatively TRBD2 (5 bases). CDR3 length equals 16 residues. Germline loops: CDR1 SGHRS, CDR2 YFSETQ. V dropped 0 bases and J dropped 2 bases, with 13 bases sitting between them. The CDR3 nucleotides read TGCGCCAGCAGCTTGGGTGAAGGGAGCTTCACAGATACGCAGTATTTT. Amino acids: CASSLGEGSFTDTQYF.

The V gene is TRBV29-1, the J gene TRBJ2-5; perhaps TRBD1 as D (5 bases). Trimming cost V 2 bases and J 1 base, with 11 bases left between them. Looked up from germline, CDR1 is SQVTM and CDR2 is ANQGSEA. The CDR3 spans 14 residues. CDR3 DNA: TGCAGCGTTGAAACCACAGGCCGCCAAGAGACCCAGTACTTC. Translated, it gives CSVETTGRQETQYF.

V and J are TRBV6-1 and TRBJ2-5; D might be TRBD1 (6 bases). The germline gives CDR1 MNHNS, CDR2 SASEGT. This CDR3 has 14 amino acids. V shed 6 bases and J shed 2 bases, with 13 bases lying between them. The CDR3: CASRWTDDQETQYF. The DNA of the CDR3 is TGTGCCAGCAGGTGGACAGATGATCAAGAGACCCAGTACTTC.

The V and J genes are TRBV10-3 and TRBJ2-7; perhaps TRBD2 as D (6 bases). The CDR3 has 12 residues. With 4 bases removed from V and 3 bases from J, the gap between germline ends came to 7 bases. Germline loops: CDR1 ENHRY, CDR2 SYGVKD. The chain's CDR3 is CAISVEGYEQYF. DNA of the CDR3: TGTGCCATCAGTGTGGAGGGCTACGAGCAGTACTTC.

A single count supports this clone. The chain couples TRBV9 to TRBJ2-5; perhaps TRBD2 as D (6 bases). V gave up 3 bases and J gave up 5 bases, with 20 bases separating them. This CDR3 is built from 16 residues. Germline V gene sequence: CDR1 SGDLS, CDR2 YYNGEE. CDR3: CASSGGAVLGGETQYF. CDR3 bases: TGTGCCAGCAGCGGGGGAGCTGTACTTGGGGGGGAGACCCAGTACTTC.

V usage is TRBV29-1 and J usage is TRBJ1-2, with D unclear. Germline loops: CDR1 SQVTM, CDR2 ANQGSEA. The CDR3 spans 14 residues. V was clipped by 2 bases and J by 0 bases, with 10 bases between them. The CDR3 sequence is CSVEFARANYGYTF. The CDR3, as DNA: TGCAGCGTTGAATTCGCGAGAGCTAACTATGGCTACACCTTC.

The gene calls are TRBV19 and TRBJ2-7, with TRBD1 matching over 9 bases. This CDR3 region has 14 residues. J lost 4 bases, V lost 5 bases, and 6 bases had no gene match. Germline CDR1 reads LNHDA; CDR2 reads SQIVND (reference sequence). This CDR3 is CASSPGTGWYEQYF. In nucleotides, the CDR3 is TGTGCCAGTAGTCCTGGGACAGGGTGGTACGAGCAGTACTTC.

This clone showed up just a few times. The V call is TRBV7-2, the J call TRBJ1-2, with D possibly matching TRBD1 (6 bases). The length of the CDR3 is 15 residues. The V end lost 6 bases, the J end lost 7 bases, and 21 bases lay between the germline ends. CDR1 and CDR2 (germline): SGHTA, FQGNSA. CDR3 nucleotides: TGTGCCAGCAGAACAGGGCCCGGGGGGCTGGGTGGCTACACCTTC. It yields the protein CASRTGPGGLGGYTF.

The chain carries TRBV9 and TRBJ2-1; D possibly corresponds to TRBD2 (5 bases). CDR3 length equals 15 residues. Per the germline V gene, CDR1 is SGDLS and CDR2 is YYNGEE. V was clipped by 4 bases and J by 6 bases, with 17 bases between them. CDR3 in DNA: TGTGCCAGCAGCCCTTTAGCGCAAGAGACCAATGAGCAGTTCTTC. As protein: CASSPLAQETNEQFF. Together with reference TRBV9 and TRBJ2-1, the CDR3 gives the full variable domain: DSGVTQTPKHLITATGQRVTLRCSPRSGDLSVYWYQQSLDQGLQFLIQYYNGEERAKGNILERFSAQQFPDLHSELNLSSLELGDSALYFCASSPLAQETNEQFFGPGTRLTVL.

As DNA, the CDR3 is TGTGCCAGCAGTTTGCAGGGACAGAGACCCTACGAGCAGTACTTC. This translates into CASSLQGQRPYEQYF. The rearrangement joins TRBV27 to TRBJ2-7; 7 nucleotides align to TRBD1. Germline V gene data show CDR1 as MNHEY and CDR2 as SMNVEV (reference sequence). The V and J ends lost 3 bases and 2 bases, in that order; junction bases with no gene match: 7. The CDR3 covers 15 residues.

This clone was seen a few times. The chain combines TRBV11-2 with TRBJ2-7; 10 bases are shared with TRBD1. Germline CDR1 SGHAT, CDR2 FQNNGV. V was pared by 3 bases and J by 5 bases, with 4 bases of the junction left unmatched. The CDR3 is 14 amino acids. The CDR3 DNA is TGTGCCAGCAGCTTGTCCGGGACAGGGGACGAGCAGTACTTC. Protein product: CASSLSGTGDEQYF.

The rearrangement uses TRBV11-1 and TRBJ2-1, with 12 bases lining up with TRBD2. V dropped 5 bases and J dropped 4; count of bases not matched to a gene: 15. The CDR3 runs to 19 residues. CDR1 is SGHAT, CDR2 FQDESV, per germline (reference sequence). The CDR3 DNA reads TGTGCCAGCAGCCCTATCGGACTAGCGGGACTTACCCCTTACAATGAGCAGTTCTTC. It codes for CASSPIGLAGLTPYNEQFF. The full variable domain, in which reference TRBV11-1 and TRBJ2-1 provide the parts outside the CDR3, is EAEVAQSPRYKITEKSQAVAFWCDPISGHATLYWYRQILGQGPELLVQFQDESVVDDSQLPKDRFSAERLKGVDSTLKIQPAELGDSAMYLCASSPIGLAGLTPYNEQFFGPGTRLTVL.

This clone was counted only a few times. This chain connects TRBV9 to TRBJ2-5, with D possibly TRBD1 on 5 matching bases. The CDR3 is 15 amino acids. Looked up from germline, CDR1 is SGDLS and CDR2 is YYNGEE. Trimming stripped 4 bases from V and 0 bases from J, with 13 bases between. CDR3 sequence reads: CASSFTGVHQETQYF. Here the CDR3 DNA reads TGTGCCAGCAGCTTTACAGGCGTTCACCAAGAGACCCAGTACTTC.

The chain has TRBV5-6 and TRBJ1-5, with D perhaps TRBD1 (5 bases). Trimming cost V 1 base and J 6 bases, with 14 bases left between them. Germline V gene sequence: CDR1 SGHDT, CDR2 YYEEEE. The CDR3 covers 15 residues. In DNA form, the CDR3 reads TGTGCCAGCAGCTTGTTTCCTGCGGGGGGTCAGCCCCAGCATTTT. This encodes CASSLFPAGGQPQHF.

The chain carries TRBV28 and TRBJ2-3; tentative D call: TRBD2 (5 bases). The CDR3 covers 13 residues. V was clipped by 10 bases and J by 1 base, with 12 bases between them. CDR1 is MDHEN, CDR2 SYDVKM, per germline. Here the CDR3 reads CATLKGGTDTQYF. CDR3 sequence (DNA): TGTGCCACCTTGAAGGGAGGCACAGATACGCAGTATTTT.

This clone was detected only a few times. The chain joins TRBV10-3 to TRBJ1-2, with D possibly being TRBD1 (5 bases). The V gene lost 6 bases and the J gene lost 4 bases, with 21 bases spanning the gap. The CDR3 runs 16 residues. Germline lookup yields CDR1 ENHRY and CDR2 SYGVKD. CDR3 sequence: CAISPGPEEGSYGYTF. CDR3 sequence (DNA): TGTGCCATCAGCCCCGGGCCCGAGGAGGGGTCCTATGGCTACACCTTC.

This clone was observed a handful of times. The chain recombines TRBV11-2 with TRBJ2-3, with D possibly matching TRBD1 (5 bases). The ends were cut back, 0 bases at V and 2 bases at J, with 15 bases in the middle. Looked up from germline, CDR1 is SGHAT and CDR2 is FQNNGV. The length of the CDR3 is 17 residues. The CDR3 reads CASSLDRAIPLTDTQYF. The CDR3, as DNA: TGTGCCAGCAGCTTAGACAGGGCCATCCCCCTCACAGATACGCAGTATTTT.

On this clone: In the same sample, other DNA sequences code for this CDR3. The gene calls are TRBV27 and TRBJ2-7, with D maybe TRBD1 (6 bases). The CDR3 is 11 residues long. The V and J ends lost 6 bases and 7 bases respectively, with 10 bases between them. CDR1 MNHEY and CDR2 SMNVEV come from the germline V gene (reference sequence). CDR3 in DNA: TGTGCCAGCAGCAGGGGCGGGGAGCAGTACTTC. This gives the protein CASSRGGEQYF.

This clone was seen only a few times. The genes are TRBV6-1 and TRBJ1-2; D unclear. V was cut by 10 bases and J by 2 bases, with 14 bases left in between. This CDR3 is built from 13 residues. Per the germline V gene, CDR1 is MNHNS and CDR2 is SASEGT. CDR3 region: CATHSDLNYGYTF. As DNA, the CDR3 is TGTGCCACCCATTCAGATTTAAACTATGGCTACACCTTC.

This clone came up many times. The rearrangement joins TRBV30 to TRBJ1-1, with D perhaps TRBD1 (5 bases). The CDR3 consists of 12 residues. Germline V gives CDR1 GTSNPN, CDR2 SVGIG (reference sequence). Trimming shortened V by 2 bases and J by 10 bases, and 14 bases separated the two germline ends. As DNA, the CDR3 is TGTGCCTGGAGTCAGAGACAGACCTCAGCTTTCTTT. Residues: CAWSQRQTSAFF.

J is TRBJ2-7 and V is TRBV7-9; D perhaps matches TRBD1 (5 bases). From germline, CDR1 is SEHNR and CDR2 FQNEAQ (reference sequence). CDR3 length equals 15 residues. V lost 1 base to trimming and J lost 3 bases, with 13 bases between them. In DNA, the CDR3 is TGTGCCAGCAGCTTAGGCACAGGTGGGTACTACGAGCAGTACTTC. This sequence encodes CASSLGTGGYYEQYF.

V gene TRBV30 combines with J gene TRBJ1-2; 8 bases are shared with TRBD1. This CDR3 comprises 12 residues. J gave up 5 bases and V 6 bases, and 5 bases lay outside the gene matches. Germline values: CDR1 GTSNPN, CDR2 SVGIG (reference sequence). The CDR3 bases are TGTGCCTGCACCGGGACAGGTTATGGCTACACCTTC. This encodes CACTGTGYGYTF.

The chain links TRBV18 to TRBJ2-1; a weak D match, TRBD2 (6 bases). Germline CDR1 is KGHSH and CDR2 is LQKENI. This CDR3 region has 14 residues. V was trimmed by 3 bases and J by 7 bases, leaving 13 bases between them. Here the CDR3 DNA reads TGTGCCAGCTCACCGATTAGCGGCAATAATGAGCAGTTCTTC. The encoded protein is CASSPISGNNEQFF. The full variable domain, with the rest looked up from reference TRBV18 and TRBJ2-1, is NAGVMQNPRHLVRRRGQEARLRCSPMKGHSHVYWYRQLPEEGLKFMVYLQKENIIDESGMPKERFSAEFPKEGPSILRIQQVVRGDSAAYFCASSPISGNNEQFFGPGTRLTVL.

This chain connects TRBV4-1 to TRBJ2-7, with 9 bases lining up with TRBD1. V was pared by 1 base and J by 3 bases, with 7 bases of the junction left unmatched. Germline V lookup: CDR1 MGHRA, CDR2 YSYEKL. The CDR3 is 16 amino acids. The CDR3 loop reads CASSQATGTGSYEQYF. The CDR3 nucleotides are TGCGCCAGCAGCCAAGCGACCGGGACAGGGAGCTACGAGCAGTACTTC.

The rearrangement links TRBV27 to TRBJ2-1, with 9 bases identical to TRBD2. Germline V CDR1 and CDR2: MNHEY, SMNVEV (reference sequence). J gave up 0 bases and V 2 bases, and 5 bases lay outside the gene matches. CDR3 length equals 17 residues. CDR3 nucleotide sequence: TGTGCCAGCAGTTTACCGAGACTAGCGGACTCCTACAATGAGCAGTTCTTC. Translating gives CASSLPRLADSYNEQFF.